This T cell receptor (beta chain) stems from a study of blood T cell repertoires in COVID-19. Across the whole study: Sites in the United States, Italy and Spain provided acute and convalescent COVID-19 samples. The cDNA or gDNA used as material had been derived from T cells, B-cell-depleted T cells, or PBMCs.

Seattle-derived patients entered the study during active infection and were followed longitudinally. The CDR3 loop spans 17 amino acids. The germline V gene has CDR1 LGHDT and CDR2 YNNKEL (reference sequence). The V gene end was trimmed by 7 bases and the J gene end by 4 bases; junction bases not matched to a gene: 16. Sequenced by immunoSEQ multiplex PCR; TCRdb stores in-frame clones only, minus some. The data contain 200,000 to 300,000 clones, roughly 79% of them singletons. J is TRBJ1-1 and V is TRBV3-1 (or the pseudogene TRBV3-2); TRBD1 aligns across 9 bases. Sequenced sample: peripheral blood. This sequence originates from a woman of 80 years or more with COVID-19, enrolled during active disease. The CDR3: CASTRLTTGGKGTEAFF. The CDR3 DNA is TGTGCCAGCACACGATTGACGACAGGGGGAAAGGGCACTGAAGCTTTCTTT.